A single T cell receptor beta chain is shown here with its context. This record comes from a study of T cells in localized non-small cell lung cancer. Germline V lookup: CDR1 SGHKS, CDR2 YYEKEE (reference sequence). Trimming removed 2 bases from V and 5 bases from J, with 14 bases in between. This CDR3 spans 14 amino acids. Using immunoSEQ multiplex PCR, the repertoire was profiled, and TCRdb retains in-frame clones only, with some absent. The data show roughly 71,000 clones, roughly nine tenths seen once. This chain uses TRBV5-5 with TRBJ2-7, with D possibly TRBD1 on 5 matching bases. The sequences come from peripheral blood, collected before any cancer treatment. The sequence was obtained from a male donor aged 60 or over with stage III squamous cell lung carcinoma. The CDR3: CASSLSQGTDEQYF. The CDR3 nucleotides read TGTGCCAGCAGCTTATCCCAGGGAACCGACGAGCAGTACTTC.